This T cell receptor (beta chain) was observed in a study of tumor and adjacent non-tumor tissue in lung cancer. Trimming stripped 4 bases from V and 1 base from J, with 11 bases between. The CDR3 contains 16 residues. Germline V lookup: CDR1 MNHEY, CDR2 SVGAGI. This clonotype was picked up many times. The template was RNA from unsorted bulk tissue. Three rounds of nested PCR, following a modified ARM-PCR protocol, produced the TCRbeta library. TCRdb reprocessed the multiplex PCR reads with MiXCR, giving one entry per CDR3 protein. This sample has 95,000 to 150,000 distinct CDR3 sequences, with 66% found just once.

The chain links TRBV6-5 to TRBJ2-6; a possible D gene is TRBD1 (5 bases). The sequence came from a man aged 25-45 years with non-small cell lung cancer. The specimen was lung tumor tissue. CDR3 amino acids: CASSWNPGSGANVLTF. Here the CDR3 DNA reads TGTGCCAGCAGTTGGAACCCAGGGTCTGGGGCCAACGTCCTGACTTTC.